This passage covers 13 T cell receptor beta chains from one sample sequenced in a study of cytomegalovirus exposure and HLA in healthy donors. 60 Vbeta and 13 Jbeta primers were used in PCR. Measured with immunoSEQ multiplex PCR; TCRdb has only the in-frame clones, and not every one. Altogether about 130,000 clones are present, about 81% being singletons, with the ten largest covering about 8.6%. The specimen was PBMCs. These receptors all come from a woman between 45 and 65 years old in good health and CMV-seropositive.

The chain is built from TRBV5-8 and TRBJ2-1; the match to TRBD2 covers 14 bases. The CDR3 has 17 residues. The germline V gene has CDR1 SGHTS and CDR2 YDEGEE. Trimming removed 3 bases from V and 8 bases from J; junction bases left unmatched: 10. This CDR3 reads CASSSHRTSGGQDEQFF. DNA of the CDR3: TGTGCCAGCAGCTCCCACCGGACTAGCGGGGGGCAGGATGAGCAGTTCTTC.

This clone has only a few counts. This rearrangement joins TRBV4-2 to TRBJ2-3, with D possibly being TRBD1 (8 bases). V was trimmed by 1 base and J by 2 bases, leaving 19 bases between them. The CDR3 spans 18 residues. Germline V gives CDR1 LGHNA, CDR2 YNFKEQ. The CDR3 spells CASSQVGRGTGYTDTQYF. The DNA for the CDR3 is TGTGCCAGCAGCCAAGTGGGGAGGGGGACAGGCTACACAGATACGCAGTATTTT.

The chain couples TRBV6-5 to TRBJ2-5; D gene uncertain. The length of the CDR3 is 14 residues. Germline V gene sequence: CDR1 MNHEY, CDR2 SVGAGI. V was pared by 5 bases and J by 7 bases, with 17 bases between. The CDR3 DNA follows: TGTGCCAGCAGTCCCCTCCGACCCACGGGGACCCAGTACTTC. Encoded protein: CASSPLRPTGTQYF.

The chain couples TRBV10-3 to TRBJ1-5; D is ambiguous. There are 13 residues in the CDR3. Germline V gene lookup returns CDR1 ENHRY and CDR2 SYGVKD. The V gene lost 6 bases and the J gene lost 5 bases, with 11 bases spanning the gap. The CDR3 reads CAIRREEDQPQHF. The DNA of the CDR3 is TGTGCCATCAGGAGAGAGGAAGATCAGCCCCAGCATTTT.

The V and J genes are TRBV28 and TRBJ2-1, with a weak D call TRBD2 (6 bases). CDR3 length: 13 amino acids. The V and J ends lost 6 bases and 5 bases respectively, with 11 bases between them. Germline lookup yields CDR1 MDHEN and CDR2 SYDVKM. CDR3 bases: TGTGCCAGCAGAATAGCGGACCACAATGAGCAGTTCTTC. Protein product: CASRIADHNEQFF.

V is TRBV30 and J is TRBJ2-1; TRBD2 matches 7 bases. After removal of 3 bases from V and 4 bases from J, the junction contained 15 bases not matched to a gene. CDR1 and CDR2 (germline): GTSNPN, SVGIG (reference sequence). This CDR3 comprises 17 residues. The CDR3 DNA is TGTGCCTGGAGCCTCGGCGGGGGAATTCCGGCATACAATGAGCAGTTCTTC. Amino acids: CAWSLGGGIPAYNEQFF.

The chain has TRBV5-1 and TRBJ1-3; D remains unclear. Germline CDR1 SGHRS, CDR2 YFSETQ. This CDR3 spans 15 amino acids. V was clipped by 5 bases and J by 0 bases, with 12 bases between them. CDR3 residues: CASRERADSGNTIYF. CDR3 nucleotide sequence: TGCGCCAGCAGGGAGAGGGCCGACTCTGGAAACACCATATATTTT.

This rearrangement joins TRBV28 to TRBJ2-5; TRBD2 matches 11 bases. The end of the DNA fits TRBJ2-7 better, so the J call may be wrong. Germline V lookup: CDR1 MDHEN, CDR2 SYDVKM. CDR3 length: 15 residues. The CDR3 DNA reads TGTGCCAGCAGTTCCTTAGCGGGAGGGGACTACGAGCAGTACTTC. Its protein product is CASSSLAGGDYEQYF.

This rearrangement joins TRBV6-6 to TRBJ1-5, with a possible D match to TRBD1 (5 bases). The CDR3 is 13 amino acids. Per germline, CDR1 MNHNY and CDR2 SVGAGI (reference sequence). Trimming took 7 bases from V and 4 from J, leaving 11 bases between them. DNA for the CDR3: TGTGCCAGCACCACTGGGGGGAATCAGCCCCAGCATTTT. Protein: CASTTGGNQPQHF.

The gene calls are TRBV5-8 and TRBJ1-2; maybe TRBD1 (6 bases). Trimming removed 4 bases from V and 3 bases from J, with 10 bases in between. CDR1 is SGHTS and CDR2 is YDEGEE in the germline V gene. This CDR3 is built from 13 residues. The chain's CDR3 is CASSGRQDYGYTF. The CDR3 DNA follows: TGTGCCAGCAGCGGGCGACAGGACTATGGCTACACCTTC.

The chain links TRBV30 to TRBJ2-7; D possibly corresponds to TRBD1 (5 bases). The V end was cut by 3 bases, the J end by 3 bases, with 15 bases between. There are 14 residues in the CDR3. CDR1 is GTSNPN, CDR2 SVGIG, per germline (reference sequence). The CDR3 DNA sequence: TGTGCCTGGAGGCTGAAGGGGCCCATCTACGAGCAGTACTTC. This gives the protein CAWRLKGPIYEQYF.

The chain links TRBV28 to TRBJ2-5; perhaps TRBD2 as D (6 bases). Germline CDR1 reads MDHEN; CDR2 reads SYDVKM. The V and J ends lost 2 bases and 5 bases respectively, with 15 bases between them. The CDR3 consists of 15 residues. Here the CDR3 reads CASSLSGQGVETQYF. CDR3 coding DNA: TGTGCCAGCAGTTTAAGCGGGCAGGGTGTGGAGACCCAGTACTTC.

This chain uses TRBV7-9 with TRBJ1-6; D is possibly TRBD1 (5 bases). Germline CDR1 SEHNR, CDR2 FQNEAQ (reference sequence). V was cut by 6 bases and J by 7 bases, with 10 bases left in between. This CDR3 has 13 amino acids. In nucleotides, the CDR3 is TGTGCCAGCAGGACTCGGGGGAATTCACCCCTCCACTTT. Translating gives CASRTRGNSPLHF.